This T cell receptor (beta chain) was captured by sequencing in a study of CD8 T cells in Susac syndrome. An amount of RNA that ranged from roughly 0.5 to 1 ug was reverse transcribed with random hexamers. The method of amplification for TCR beta CDR3 was immunoSEQ multiplex PCR, covering 54 Vbeta and 13 Jbeta. TCRdb re-called the immunoSEQ multiplex PCR reads with MiXCR, one entry per CDR3 protein. The sample lists about 300,000 distinct CDR3 sequences; 92% were seen once. TCR beta from blood CD8+ and CD4+ T cells was sequenced. CD8+ and CD4+ T cells were negatively isolated; TEMRA cells were FACS-enriched. CDR3 size: 14 residues. Germline assignment: CDR1 DFQATT and CDR2 SNEGSKA (reference sequence). The V segment lost 0 bases and the J segment 13 bases; nucleotides outside the gene matches: 12.

This clonotype was obtained from a human donor with multiple sclerosis. Sequencing input: CD4+ T cells from PBMCs. V usage is TRBV20-1 and J usage is TRBJ2-5, with 9 bases aligning to TRBD2. The DNA for the CDR3 is TGCAGTGCTAGAGATCCTAGCGGGGACATCACCACGTACTTC. This encodes CSARDPSGDITTYF.